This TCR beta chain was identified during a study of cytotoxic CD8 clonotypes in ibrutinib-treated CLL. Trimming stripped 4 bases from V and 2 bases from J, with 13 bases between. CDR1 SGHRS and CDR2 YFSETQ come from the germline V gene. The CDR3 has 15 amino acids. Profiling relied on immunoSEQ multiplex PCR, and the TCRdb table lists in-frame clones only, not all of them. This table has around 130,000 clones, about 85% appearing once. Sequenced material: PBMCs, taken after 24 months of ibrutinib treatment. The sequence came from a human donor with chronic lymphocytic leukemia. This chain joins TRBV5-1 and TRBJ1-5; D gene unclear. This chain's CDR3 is CASSTGLEGNQPQHF. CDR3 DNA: TGCGCCAGCAGCACCGGACTCGAGGGCAATCAGCCCCAGCATTTT.